The source of this TCR beta chain is a study of OX40 agonist ivuxolimab in advanced cancers. Background on the study: Dosing consisted of intravenous ivuxolimab at 0.01 to 10 mg/kg every 2 weeks. Patients were roughly 87% male with ages about 23 to 90, mean about 60.

This clone was seen ten or more times. Its cognate antigen is unknown. Using immunoSEQ multiplex PCR, the repertoire was profiled, and TCRdb retains in-frame clones only, with some absent. The table has about 35,000 clones, 60% to 85% seen once. Notes on the study in general: On average, CD8+ T cells showed a greater number of expanded clones than CD4+.

V dropped 8 bases and J dropped 5; count of bases not matched to a gene: 4. The CDR3 length is 13 residues. The germline V gene encodes CDR1 MNHEY and CDR2 SMNVEV (reference sequence). The chain carries TRBV27 and TRBJ2-7; 12 nucleotides line up with TRBD2. The starting material was CD4+ or CD8+ T cells sorted from blood, obtained in a trial of the OX40 agonist ivuxolimab. This sequence was found in an adult with an advanced solid tumor such as melanoma, head and neck, liver or kidney cancer. The CDR3 reads CASGLAGGNEQYF. DNA of the CDR3: TGTGCCAGCGGGCTAGCGGGGGGGAACGAGCAGTACTTC.